This T cell receptor beta chain originates from a study of OX40 agonist ivuxolimab in advanced cancers. Study at large: The patients received agonistic anti-OX40 (CD134) antibody ivuxolimab. Patients undergoing dose escalation presented with hepatocellular carcinoma, melanoma, renal cell or head and neck cancer.

CDR1 and CDR2 (germline): MNHNY, SVGAGI (reference sequence). The CDR3 length is 15 residues. V shed 6 bases, J shed 5 bases, and the junction held 7 bases outside the gene matches. Profiling relied on immunoSEQ multiplex PCR, and the TCRdb table lists in-frame clones only, not all of them. The table includes 55,000 to 70,000 clones, more than 75% detected once. This chain links TRBV6-6 with TRBJ1-1, with 12 bases aligning to TRBD1. The clonotype comes from an adult with an advanced solid tumor such as melanoma, head and neck, liver or kidney cancer. The starting material was CD4+ or CD8+ T cells sorted from blood, obtained in a trial of the OX40 agonist ivuxolimab. Here the CDR3 reads CASSRGQGAGTEAFF. The CDR3 DNA sequence: TGTGCCAGCAGCCGGGGACAGGGGGCGGGAACTGAAGCTTTCTTT.